This is a list of T cell receptor beta chains from one sample in a study of blood T cell repertoires in COVID-19. The protocol was immunoSEQ multiplex PCR, while the TCRdb copy is restricted to in-frame clones and leaves out a portion. The sample lists tens of thousands of clones, approximately 86% seen once, with around 27% in the top ten. The specimen was peripheral blood. These receptors were obtained from a woman older than 75 with acute or convalescent COVID-19. The CDR3 runs from the conserved cysteine through the conserved F or W. A D gene is named only where the DNA matches it firmly. Size is stated for part of the rows, as once, few or many counts, or as a class when the clone is expanded.

CDR3aa: CASRSGTGVGEQFF
CDR3nt: TGTGCCAGTAGGTCCGGGACAGGGGTCGGTGAGCAGTTCTTC
j_gene: TRBJ2-1
abundance: -
v_gene: TRBV19
d_gene: TRBD1

CDR3aa: CASSPGTGTPYGYTF
CDR3nt: TGTGCCAGCTCCCCGGGGACAGGGACCCCCTATGGCTACACCTTC
j_gene: TRBJ1-2
abundance: -
v_gene: TRBV18
d_gene: TRBD1

CDR3aa: CSVARGPYGYTF
CDR3nt: TGCAGCGTTGCAAGGGGTCCCTATGGCTACACCTTC
j_gene: TRBJ1-2
abundance: -
v_gene: TRBV29-1
d_gene: -

CDR3aa: CASSLTLAGVSYEQYF
CDR3nt: TGTGCCAGCAGTTTAACGCTAGCGGGAGTTTCCTACGAGCAGTACTTC
j_gene: TRBJ2-7
abundance: -
v_gene: TRBV6-5
d_gene: TRBD2

CDR3aa: CASSNVGSTDTQYF
CDR3nt: TGTGCCAGTAGTAACGTCGGGAGCACAGATACGCAGTATTTT
j_gene: TRBJ2-3
abundance: -
v_gene: TRBV19
d_gene: -

CDR3aa: CASSGGSGGRYEQYF
CDR3nt: TGTGCCAGCAGCGGGGGGAGCGGGGGCCGCTACGAGCAGTACTTC
j_gene: TRBJ2-7
abundance: -
v_gene: TRBV11-3
d_gene: TRBD2

CDR3aa: CASSSIGTPPYEQYF
CDR3nt: TGTGCCAGCAGTTCAATAGGGACTCCCCCGTACGAGCAGTACTTC
j_gene: TRBJ2-7
abundance: few
v_gene: TRBV7-9
d_gene: -

CDR3aa: CARNVLRDCTDTQYF
CDR3nt: TGTGCCAGGAACGTCTTGCGGGATTGTACAGATACGCAGTATTTT
j_gene: TRBJ2-3
abundance: -
v_gene: TRBV6-5
d_gene: -

CDR3aa: CASSLASGRGDEQFF
CDR3nt: TGTGCCAGCAGCTTAGCCAGCGGGAGGGGGGATGAGCAGTTCTTC
j_gene: TRBJ2-1
abundance: -
v_gene: TRBV7-2
d_gene: TRBD2

CDR3aa: CASSSLADWYSTDTQYF
CDR3nt: TGTGCCAGCAGCTCTCTAGCGGATTGGTATAGCACAGATACGCAGTATTTT
j_gene: TRBJ2-3
abundance: -
v_gene: TRBV11-2
d_gene: TRBD2

CDR3aa: CASSLQQGALRSPQNIQYF
CDR3nt: TGTGCCAGCAGTCTCCAACAGGGGGCCCTTCGGAGTCCCCAAAACATTCAGTACTTC
j_gene: TRBJ2-4
abundance: -
v_gene: TRBV6-6
d_gene: TRBD1

CDR3aa: CASGRGLAAYEQYF
CDR3nt: TGTGCCAGCGGGCGGGGACTAGCGGCCTACGAGCAGTACTTC
j_gene: TRBJ2-7
abundance: -
v_gene: TRBV2
d_gene: TRBD2

CDR3aa: CASSGSNYGYTF
CDR3nt: TGTGCCAGCAGTGGGAGCAACTATGGCTACACCTTC
j_gene: TRBJ1-2
abundance: -
v_gene: TRBV6-2/TRBV6-3
d_gene: -

CDR3aa: CASSPGQTLGEQYF
CDR3nt: TGTGCCAGCAGCCCAGGACAAACACTCGGCGAGCAGTACTTC
j_gene: TRBJ2-7
abundance: few
v_gene: TRBV4-2
d_gene: -

CDR3aa: CASSLTRGESETQYF
CDR3nt: TGTGCCAGCAGCCTCACGCGGGGGGAGAGCGAGACCCAGTACTTC
j_gene: TRBJ2-5
abundance: -
v_gene: TRBV9
d_gene: TRBD2

CDR3aa: CASSLGTANYEQYF
CDR3nt: TGCGCCAGCAGCTTGGGGACAGCAAACTACGAGCAGTACTTC
j_gene: TRBJ2-7
abundance: -
v_gene: TRBV5-1
d_gene: -

CDR3aa: CASSSGTSGFYEQYF
CDR3nt: TGTGCCAGCAGCTCAGGGACTAGCGGTTTCTACGAGCAGTACTTC
j_gene: TRBJ2-7
abundance: -
v_gene: TRBV5-4
d_gene: TRBD2

CDR3aa: CASTKSRGASYEQYF
CDR3nt: TGTGCCAGCACCAAGAGCCGGGGGGCATCCTACGAGCAGTACTTC
j_gene: TRBJ2-7
abundance: -
v_gene: TRBV11-2
d_gene: -

CDR3aa: CASSPLAGIDNEQFF
CDR3nt: TGTGCCAGCAGCCCACTAGCGGGAATCGACAATGAGCAGTTCTTC
j_gene: TRBJ2-1
abundance: -
v_gene: TRBV3-1/TRBV3-2
d_gene: TRBD2

CDR3aa: CSASKGAGANVLTF
CDR3nt: TGCAGTGCTAGTAAGGGGGCTGGGGCCAACGTCCTGACTTTC
j_gene: TRBJ2-6
abundance: -
v_gene: TRBV20-1
d_gene: -

CDR3aa: CATSRPHSEQYF
CDR3nt: TGTGCCACCAGCAGGCCCCACAGCGAGCAGTACTTC
j_gene: TRBJ2-7
abundance: -
v_gene: TRBV15
d_gene: -

CDR3aa: CASSLGQGYGYTF
CDR3nt: TGTGCCAGCAGTTTGGGACAGGGTTACGGCTACACCTTC
j_gene: TRBJ1-2
abundance: -
v_gene: TRBV12-3/TRBV12-4
d_gene: TRBD1

CDR3aa: CASRSQGAGEKLFF
CDR3nt: TGTGCCAGCAGATCACAGGGGGCAGGGGAAAAACTGTTTTTT
j_gene: TRBJ1-4
abundance: -
v_gene: TRBV3-1/TRBV3-2
d_gene: TRBD1

CDR3aa: CASSLPSAANTGELFF
CDR3nt: TGTGCCAGCAGCCTCCCTAGCGCCGCGAACACCGGGGAGCTGTTTTTT
j_gene: TRBJ2-2
abundance: -
v_gene: TRBV11-3
d_gene: -

CDR3aa: CAWSVNREGYTF
CDR3nt: TGTGCCTGGAGTGTAAACAGGGAGGGCTACACCTTC
j_gene: TRBJ1-2
abundance: few
v_gene: TRBV30
d_gene: -

CDR3aa: CASSFLRGNGYTF
CDR3nt: TGTGCCAGCAGTTTCTTACGGGGGAATGGCTACACCTTC
j_gene: TRBJ1-2
abundance: -
v_gene: TRBV12-3/TRBV12-4
d_gene: -

CDR3aa: CASSYRGLEQYF
CDR3nt: TGTGCCAGCAGTTACAGAGGGCTCGAGCAGTACTTC
j_gene: TRBJ2-7
abundance: -
v_gene: TRBV12-3/TRBV12-4
d_gene: -

CDR3aa: CASSPGQGGDEQYF
CDR3nt: TGTGCCAGCTCACCCGGACAGGGAGGTGACGAGCAGTACTTC
j_gene: TRBJ2-7
abundance: -
v_gene: TRBV18
d_gene: TRBD1

CDR3aa: CASSQGQSNQPQHF
CDR3nt: TGCGCCAGCAGCCAAGGGCAAAGCAATCAGCCCCAGCATTTT
j_gene: TRBJ1-5
abundance: -
v_gene: TRBV4-1
d_gene: -

CDR3aa: CASSRGTTETQYF
CDR3nt: TGCGCCAGCAGTCGAGGAACGACAGAGACCCAGTACTTC
j_gene: TRBJ2-5
abundance: -
v_gene: TRBV10-2
d_gene: -

CDR3aa: CASSPYGGHGDTQYF
CDR3nt: TGTGCCAGCAGCCCGTACGGGGGGCATGGAGATACGCAGTATTTT
j_gene: TRBJ2-3
abundance: -
v_gene: TRBV7-2
d_gene: -

CDR3aa: CASSLVGQMNTEAFF
CDR3nt: TGTGCCAGCAGCTTAGTGGGACAGATGAACACTGAAGCTTTCTTT
j_gene: TRBJ1-1
abundance: few
v_gene: TRBV7-9
d_gene: TRBD1

CDR3aa: CASGHNNYEQYF
CDR3nt: TGTGCTAGTGGTCACAATAACTACGAGCAGTACTTC
j_gene: TRBJ2-7
abundance: -
v_gene: TRBV12-5
d_gene: -

CDR3aa: CASTLFATGTSGGSEQFF
CDR3nt: TGTGCCAGCACCCTTTTCGCGACTGGGACTAGCGGCGGGAGTGAGCAGTTCTTC
j_gene: TRBJ2-1
abundance: -
v_gene: TRBV7-2
d_gene: TRBD2

CDR3aa: CASSLTGAGTQYF
CDR3nt: TGTGCCAGCAGCTTGACGGGTGCTGGGACCCAGTACTTC
j_gene: TRBJ2-5
abundance: -
v_gene: TRBV11-1
d_gene: -

CDR3aa: CASSSDSETQYF
CDR3nt: TGTGCCAGCAGCTCCGACAGTGAGACCCAGTACTTC
j_gene: TRBJ2-5
abundance: -
v_gene: TRBV3-1/TRBV3-2
d_gene: -

CDR3aa: CASSLDNPRQEQYF
CDR3nt: TGTGCCAGCAGCTTAGATAACCCGAGGCAAGAGCAGTACTTC
j_gene: TRBJ2-7
abundance: few
v_gene: TRBV11-2
d_gene: -

CDR3aa: CASSIGALNTGELFF
CDR3nt: TGTGCCAGTAGTATAGGGGCCTTGAACACCGGGGAGCTGTTTTTT
j_gene: TRBJ2-2
abundance: -
v_gene: TRBV19
d_gene: -

CDR3aa: CASSGGQHPERSPLHF
CDR3nt: TGTGCCAGCAGCGGTGGACAGCATCCGGAAAGGTCACCCCTCCACTTT
j_gene: TRBJ1-6
abundance: -
v_gene: TRBV5-6
d_gene: -

CDR3aa: CASSPGQNYGYTF
CDR3nt: TGTGCCAGCAGTCCGGGACAGAACTATGGCTACACCTTC
j_gene: TRBJ1-2
abundance: -
v_gene: TRBV6-2/TRBV6-3
d_gene: TRBD1

CDR3aa: CASSPPGGGSVGDTQYF
CDR3nt: TGTGCCAGCAGTCCCCCGGGGGGGGGTAGCGTGGGAGATACGCAGTATTTT
j_gene: TRBJ2-3
abundance: -
v_gene: TRBV28
d_gene: TRBD2

CDR3aa: CATSDSTSGRRETQYF
CDR3nt: TGTGCCACCAGTGATTCGACTAGCGGGAGGAGAGAGACCCAGTACTTC
j_gene: TRBJ2-5
abundance: -
v_gene: TRBV24-1
d_gene: TRBD2

CDR3aa: CASRPGQWETQYF
CDR3nt: TGTGCCAGCAGACCGGGACAATGGGAGACCCAGTACTTC
j_gene: TRBJ2-5
abundance: -
v_gene: TRBV12-3/TRBV12-4
d_gene: -

CDR3aa: CASSDSPRNTEAFF
CDR3nt: TGTGCCAGCAGTGACTCTCCGAGAAACACTGAAGCTTTCTTT
j_gene: TRBJ1-1
abundance: -
v_gene: TRBV6-5
d_gene: -